A selection of T cell receptor beta chains follows, all from one sample in a study of T cells in Graves' hyperthyroidism and ophthalmopathy. TCRdb itself ran the multiplex PCR reads through MiXCR, one entry per CDR3 protein. The top ten clones hold less than 40% of a sample with around 270,000 distinct CDR3 sequences, about 19% of them seen once. What was sequenced was blood. These receptors were obtained from a man aged 45-65 years with Graves' ophthalmopathy. Each CDR3 is given without its conserved first and last residue. Each record gives: D gene, CDR3 length, V gene, CDR3 protein. A D gene is named only where the DNA matches it firmly.

- | 13 | TRBV15 | ATSRDTGRWNEQY
TRBD1 | 12 | TRBV6-1 | ASSVDRGGNGYT
- | 13 | TRBV7-3 | ASSLGHTGFNEQY
- | 10 | TRBV5-1 | ASSWNVGEQY
TRBD1 | 14 | TRBV13 | ASSFGQGGTNYGYT
TRBD1 | 14 | TRBV3-1 | ASSQGGQGALTEAF
- | 11 | TRBV5-1 | ASNNRDTNEAF
- | 13 | TRBV11-3 | ASSQDSLVKFEQF
- | 13 | TRBV7-6 | ASSSLSGDTDTQY
- | 12 | TRBV15 | ATSRDQGTYEQY
TRBD1 | 10 | TRBV6-2/TRBV6-3 | ASTPDRVGQF
- | 13 | TRBV9 | ASSVDQRANTEAF
- | 10 | TRBV28 | ASSLNTETQY
- | 14 | TRBV2 | ASSGDKSSSTDTQY
- | 9 | TRBV3-1 | ASSQVEEQY
TRBD2 | 13 | TRBV20-1 | SAAGTSGRGHEQF
TRBD1 | 14 | TRBV28 | ASSLAGTGGNQPQH
TRBD2 | 11 | TRBV30 | AWTSGSYNEQF
- | 11 | TRBV7-3 | ASSQGHTDTQH
TRBD1 | 10 | TRBV7-2 | ASSRTGAGYT
- | 12 | TRBV5-1 | ASSRARVTDTQY
- | 13 | TRBV10-3 | AISEGTSSYNEQF
- | 12 | TRBV13 | ASSRPSQPYEQY
- | 13 | TRBV5-1 | ASSLRDFAYNVQF
- | 10 | TRBV7-9 | ASSFPDNEQF
- | 13 | TRBV9 | ASSTSAGSAYGYT
- | 15 | TRBV7-9 | ASSLDPGITRAYEQY
- | 10 | TRBV11-2 | ASSRTEYEQY
- | 14 | TRBV7-9 | ASSQDAGLAKNIQY
- | 13 | TRBV7-8 | ASSSTGHSGNTIY
- | 14 | TRBV27 | ASSLVHFGIPYEQY
TRBD1 | 13 | TRBV4-1 | ASSQDRGGASEQY
TRBD2 | 13 | TRBV20-1 | SARDLAGGGDTQY
- | 15 | TRBV20-1 | SASSGTGRYYTDTQY
TRBD2 | 13 | TRBV24-1 | ATSRASGMEETQY
TRBD1 | 13 | TRBV18 | ASSPPSRQGTEAF
- | 13 | TRBV19 | ASRAVDLANYGYT
- | 13 | TRBV5-1 | ASSLGTPQREKLF
TRBD1 | 13 | TRBV19 | ASSPWDSPRETQY
- | 15 | TRBV9 | ASSVVPRVPVNTEAF
TRBD2 | 15 | TRBV6-4 | ASSDTIAGGGTDTQY
- | 12 | TRBV12-3/TRBV12-4 | ASSRPSTNEKLF
- | 12 | TRBV7-3 | ASSRSGELNEQF
- | 14 | TRBV5-6 | ASSPILGAGANVLT
TRBD1 | 14 | TRBV28 | ASSLHGRTGGSEQY
- | 12 | TRBV10-3 | AISAPSPTGEQY
- | 13 | TRBV7-9 | ASSSREATNYGYT
- | 14 | TRBV28 | ASSFLDRRGADTQY
TRBD2 | 14 | TRBV20-1 | SASGDSSGSGNERF
TRBD2 | 15 | TRBV20-1 | SARDRLAGLITDTQY
TRBD1 | 9 | TRBV7-9 | AISTGEKLF
TRBD2 | 14 | TRBV6-1 | ASRGLAGGPPDTQY